The 27 T cell receptor beta chains below were found in one sample sequenced in a study of shared clonotypes between healthy human individuals. Assay used: immunoSEQ multiplex PCR; TCRdb lists only in-frame clones, some missing. The data contain about 680,000 clones, 73% of them singletons. The sample was memory CD4+ T cells sorted from blood. Indicated subset: CD45RA-negative fraction. These receptors all come from a woman aged 25-40 years in good health.

Details on this clone: This specimen includes other DNA sequences encoding the same CDR3. The chain has TRBV7-9 and TRBJ1-2; 9 nucleotides align to TRBD1. The CDR3 has 15 residues. Germline-derived CDR1 and CDR2 are SEHNR and FQNEAQ (reference sequence). Trimming cost V 2 bases and J 2 bases; bases outside gene matches: 3. The CDR3 sequence: CASSLRTGGNYGYTF. The CDR3 DNA is TGTGCCAGCAGCTTAAGAACAGGGGGCAACTATGGCTACACCTTC.

The V call is TRBV5-1, the J call TRBJ1-1; the D is unclear. The germline V and J ends were trimmed by 2 bases and 4 bases, with 15 bases remaining between them. Germline loops: CDR1 SGHRS, CDR2 YFSETQ. The CDR3 covers 15 residues. The CDR3 spells CASSFDGPTGTEAFF. CDR3 nucleotide sequence: TGCGCCAGCAGCTTTGATGGGCCAACGGGCACTGAAGCTTTCTTT.

The V and J genes are TRBV5-1 and TRBJ2-1; perhaps TRBD2 as D (5 bases). V lost 3 bases, J lost 6 bases, and 16 bases lay in between. The CDR3 totals 15 residues. Germline values: CDR1 SGHRS, CDR2 YFSETQ. The CDR3 coding sequence is TGCGCCAGCAGCTGGCGGACTCGCGGATCCAATGAGCAGTTCTTC. Protein sequence: CASSWRTRGSNEQFF.

V usage is TRBV5-1 and J usage is TRBJ2-5, with D possibly TRBD2 on 5 matching bases. Germline V gene lookup returns CDR1 SGHRS and CDR2 YFSETQ. The CDR3 extends over 15 amino acids. V shed 1 base and J shed 4 bases, with 14 bases lying between them. The CDR3 loop is CASSLTPLGRETQYF. CDR3 bases: TGCGCCAGCAGCTTGACCCCACTAGGGCGAGAGACCCAGTACTTC. Complete variable domain (other parts from reference TRBV5-1 and TRBJ2-5): KAGVTQTPRYLIKTRGQQVTLSCSPISGHRSVSWYQQTPGQGLQFLFEYFSETQRNKGNFPGRFSGRQFSNSRSEMNVSTLELGDSALYLCASSLTPLGRETQYFGPGTRLLVL.

V gene TRBV19 combines with J gene TRBJ1-1; maybe TRBD1 (5 bases). The germline gives CDR1 LNHDA, CDR2 SQIVND (reference sequence). V dropped 8 bases and J dropped 1 base, with 5 bases sitting between them. The CDR3 loop spans 11 amino acids. The CDR3 is CASGGNTEAFF. In nucleotides, the CDR3 is TGTGCCAGTGGGGGGAACACTGAAGCTTTCTTT.

This clone has only a few counts. The sample holds other DNA sequences that translate to the same CDR3. The rearrangement uses TRBV29-1 and TRBJ2-3; 7 bases align to TRBD1. The CDR3 spans 14 residues. V lost 3 bases and J lost 1; bases outside the gene matches: 4. The germline gives CDR1 SQVTM, CDR2 ANQGSEA. The chain's CDR3 is CSVEAGGGTDTQYF. CDR3 coding DNA: TGCAGCGTTGAGGCAGGGGGAGGCACAGATACGCAGTATTTT.

This chain connects TRBV5-1 to TRBJ1-4; D is unresolved. CDR1 and CDR2 from the germline V gene are SGHRS and YFSETQ. The CDR3 loop spans 14 amino acids. With 7 bases removed from V and 5 bases from J, the gap between germline ends came to 15 bases. CDR3 loop: CASSTRSMNEKLFF. The CDR3 DNA follows: TGCGCCAGCTCTACAAGAAGTATGAATGAAAAACTGTTTTTT.

The chain is built from TRBV30 and TRBJ2-3, with 11 bases identical to TRBD2. The germline V gene encodes CDR1 GTSNPN and CDR2 SVGIG (reference sequence). The CDR3 is 15 residues long. V lost 3 bases to trimming and J lost 3 bases; unmatched junction nucleotides: 5. The CDR3 coding sequence is TGTGCCTGGAGCATGGGACTAGCGGTGACAGATACGCAGTATTTT. Its protein product is CAWSMGLAVTDTQYF.

This clone has just a few counts. CDR3 coding DNA: TGTGCCAGCAGTGTGGGAACCGTTGGGACTAGCGGAACAGATACGCAGTATTTT. As protein: CASSVGTVGTSGTDTQYF. The chain links TRBV6-1 to TRBJ2-3; 11 nucleotides line up with TRBD2. The germline CDR1 and CDR2 sequences are MNHNS and SASEGT. The CDR3 has 18 amino acids. V trimming: 4 bases; J trimming: 3 bases; junction bases outside the gene matches: 12.

The chain is built from TRBV2 and TRBJ1-6; D possibly corresponds to TRBD1 (6 bases). This CDR3 has 14 residues. Germline CDR1 SNHLY, CDR2 FYNNEI. The V end lost 10 bases, the J end lost 9 bases, and 19 bases lay between the germline ends. The CDR3 region has the DNA TGTGCCACGAATCAGCAGGGGAAGGGTTCACCCCTCCACTTT. This encodes CATNQQGKGSPLHF. Using reference TRBV2 and TRBJ1-6 for the parts outside the CDR3, the full variable domain is EPEVTQTPSHQVTQMGQEVILRCVPISNHLYFYWYRQILGQKVEFLVSFYNNEISEKSEIFDDQFSVERPDGSNFTLKIRSTKLEDSAMYFCATNQQGKGSPLHFGNGTRLTVT.

The V gene is TRBV28, the J gene TRBJ1-3, with D possibly matching TRBD1 (5 bases). Germline-derived CDR1 and CDR2 are MDHEN and SYDVKM. The V gene lost 5 bases and the J gene lost 8 bases, with 19 bases spanning the gap. The CDR3 loop spans 15 amino acids. This chain's CDR3 is CASSPHGGTEDTIYF. The CDR3 nucleotides read TGTGCCAGCAGTCCCCATGGGGGTACAGAGGACACCATATATTTT.

The V call is TRBV28, the J call TRBJ2-2, with TRBD2 identical over 8 bases. The CDR3 spans 15 residues. In germline, CDR1 is MDHEN, CDR2 SYDVKM. After removal of 7 bases from V and 5 bases from J, the junction contained 9 bases not matched to a gene. The CDR3 loop is CASTRGSSGTGELFF. Here the CDR3 DNA reads TGTGCCAGCACCCGTGGGTCTAGCGGGACCGGGGAGCTGTTTTTT. Variable domain in full (rest from reference TRBV28 and TRBJ2-2): DVKVTQSSRYLVKRTGEKVFLECVQDMDHENMFWYRQDPGLGLRLIYFSYDVKMKEKGDIPEGYSVSREKKERFSLILESASTNQTSMYLCASTRGSSGTGELFFGEGSRLTVL.

J is TRBJ2-7 and V is TRBV6-6; D is tentatively TRBD1 or TRBD2 (6 bases each). The germline V and J ends were trimmed by 4 bases and 5 bases, with 21 bases remaining between them. Germline V lookup: CDR1 MNHNY, CDR2 SVGAGI (reference sequence). This CDR3 has 16 amino acids. The chain's CDR3 is CASSFRDGREGDEQYF. The CDR3 DNA reads TGTGCCAGCAGTTTTCGAGACGGGAGAGAGGGGGACGAGCAGTACTTC.

The J gene is TRBJ2-1, the V gene TRBV5-1; tentative D call: TRBD2 (6 bases). Deletions cut 4 bases from V and 8 bases from J, with 19 bases between. The germline V gene has CDR1 SGHRS and CDR2 YFSETQ. The CDR3 consists of 15 residues. As DNA, the CDR3 is TGCGCCAGCAGCCAGGTCGGAAGGCCGGGGGATGAGCAGTTCTTC. As protein: CASSQVGRPGDEQFF.

CDR3 region: CASSQYGLAGQETQYF. In DNA form, the CDR3 reads TGTGCCAGCAGCCAATACGGACTAGCGGGACAAGAGACCCAGTACTTC. The chain links TRBV7-8 to TRBJ2-5, with 12 nucleotides matching TRBD2. V shed 5 bases, J shed 2 bases, and the junction held 6 bases outside the gene matches. CDR3 length: 16 residues. Germline CDR1 is SGHVS and CDR2 is FQNEAQ.

In DNA form, the CDR3 reads TGTGCCAGTAGTTTATCCCTGCGACTAGAGATCAATGAGCAGTTCTTC. Its protein product is CASSLSLRLEINEQFF. The J gene is TRBJ2-1, the V gene TRBV19, with D possibly TRBD2 on 6 matching bases. V was shortened by 5 bases and J by 6 bases, with 20 bases between the two germline ends. The CDR3 runs 16 residues. Germline loops: CDR1 LNHDA, CDR2 SQIVND (reference sequence). Using reference TRBV19 and TRBJ2-1 for the parts outside the CDR3, the full variable domain is DGGITQSPKYLFRKEGQNVTLSCEQNLNHDAMYWYRQDPGQGLRLIYYSQIVNDFQKGDIAEGYSVSREKKESFPLTVTSAQKNPTAFYLCASSLSLRLEINEQFFGPGTRLTVL.

The rearrangement uses TRBV30 and TRBJ1-5, with D maybe TRBD1 (6 bases). There are 13 residues in the CDR3. Germline V lookup: CDR1 GTSNPN, CDR2 SVGIG (reference sequence). V lost 5 bases and J 6 bases, leaving 14 bases between the germline ends. CDR3 nucleotide sequence: TGTGCCTGGGACCCAGGGGACGGTCAGCCCCAGCATTTT. Its translation is CAWDPGDGQPQHF. The variable domain in full, completed from reference TRBV30 and TRBJ1-5, reads SQTIHQWPATLVQPVGSPLSLECTVEGTSNPNLYWYRQAAGRGLQLLFYSVGIGQISSEVPQNLSASRPQDRQFILSSKKLLLSDSGFYLCAWDPGDGQPQHFGDGTRLSIL.

The V gene is TRBV30, the J gene TRBJ1-1, with D maybe TRBD1 (6 bases). The germline V and J ends were trimmed by 3 bases and 4 bases, with 15 bases remaining between them. Germline V lookup: CDR1 GTSNPN, CDR2 SVGIG (reference sequence). The CDR3 length is 14 residues. The CDR3 region has the DNA TGTGCCTGGAGGGAACAGGGCTTGTCCACTGAAGCTTTCTTT. Translating gives CAWREQGLSTEAFF.

V and J are TRBV7-9 and TRBJ2-1, with D perhaps matching TRBD2 (5 bases). The CDR3 runs to 15 residues. Trimming shortened V by 3 bases and J by 1 base, and 10 bases separated the two germline ends. The germline V gene has CDR1 SEHNR and CDR2 FQNEAQ (reference sequence). CDR3 loop: CASSFLAGSYNEQFF. CDR3 sequence (DNA): TGTGCCAGCAGCTTTCTTGCGGGTTCCTACAATGAGCAGTTCTTC. Looking up the rest from reference TRBV7-9 and TRBJ2-1 gives the full variable domain: DTGVSQNPRHKITKRGQNVTFRCDPISEHNRLYWYRQTLGQGPEFLTYFQNEAQLEKSRLLSDRFSAERPKGSFSTLEIQRTEQGDSAMYLCASSFLAGSYNEQFFGPGTRLTVL.

The chain has TRBV27 and TRBJ2-6; possibly TRBD1 or TRBD2 for D (5 bases each). Germline values: CDR1 MNHEY, CDR2 SMNVEV (reference sequence). This CDR3 contains 16 residues. Trimming removed 5 bases at V and 0 bases at J, with 11 bases between. The CDR3 bases are TGTGCCAGCAGTCCTCGAGGGGCCTCTGGGGCCAACGTCCTGACTTTC. It translates to CASSPRGASGANVLTF.

This rearrangement joins TRBV6-5 to TRBJ2-3; a weak D match, TRBD1 (6 bases). Trimming removed 6 bases from V and 7 bases from J, with 20 bases in between. Germline V gene data show CDR1 as MNHEY and CDR2 as SVGAGI. The CDR3 covers 15 residues. CDR3 region: CASRPMEGTPNTQYF. The CDR3 nucleotides are TGTGCCAGCAGACCTATGGAAGGGACACCAAATACGCAGTATTTT.

J is TRBJ2-6 and V is TRBV27; D unclear. The CDR3 runs to 16 residues. Germline values: CDR1 MNHEY, CDR2 SMNVEV (reference sequence). Trimming removed 0 bases at V and 0 bases at J, with 6 bases between. DNA of the CDR3: TGTGCCAGCAGTTTATCCTTTAACTCTGGGGCCAACGTCCTGACTTTC. Translating gives CASSLSFNSGANVLTF.

This chain connects TRBV7-2 to TRBJ2-5, with D unresolved. The CDR3 length is 15 residues. V was trimmed by 2 bases and J by 5 bases, leaving 15 bases between them. The germline CDR1 and CDR2 sequences are SGHTA and FQGNSA. The CDR3 here is CASSLSTRLAETQYF. As DNA, the CDR3 is TGTGCCAGCAGCTTATCGACAAGGCTCGCGGAGACCCAGTACTTC.

The J gene is TRBJ2-1, the V gene TRBV19, with 11 bases identical to TRBD2. V dropped 5 bases and J dropped 15; count of bases not matched to a gene: 9. CDR1 and CDR2 from the germline V gene are LNHDA and SQIVND (reference sequence). The CDR3 consists of 13 residues. CDR3 nucleotide sequence: TGTGCCAGTAGTTTCGGGACTAGCGGTTTCTGGTTCTTC. Its translation is CASSFGTSGFWFF.

The chain links TRBV28 to TRBJ2-1; 13 bases are shared with TRBD2. This CDR3 spans 15 amino acids. Germline assignment: CDR1 MDHEN and CDR2 SYDVKM. CDR3 sequence reads: CAYGRGLAGADEQFF. DNA of the CDR3: TGTGCATATGGGCGCGGACTAGCGGGAGCCGATGAGCAGTTCTTC. Combining the CDR3 with reference TRBV28 and TRBJ2-1 gives the whole variable domain DVKVTQSSRYLVKRTGEKVFLECVQDMDHENMFWYRQDPGLGLRLIYFSYDVKMKEKGDIPEGYSVSREKKERFSLILESASTNQTSMYLCAYGRGLAGADEQFFGPGTRLTVL.

Note on this clone: It differs at one base from a far larger clone, so likely a read error. Distinct nucleotide sequences in the sample also encode this CDR3. The chain uses TRBV19 and TRBJ2-7; unclear D gene. Germline values: CDR1 LNHDA, CDR2 SQIVND (reference sequence). Trimming removed 6 bases at V and 0 bases at J, with 18 bases between. The CDR3 has 16 residues. This CDR3 reads CASSPETGKVSYEQYF. The CDR3 DNA reads TGTGCCAGTAGCCCCGAGACTGGGAAGGTCTCCTACGAGCAGTACTTC. The full variable domain, completed using reference TRBV19 and TRBJ2-7, is DGGITQSPKYLFRKEGQNVTLSCEQNLNHDAMYWYRQDPGQGLRLIYYSQIVNDFQKGDIAEGYSVSREKKESFPLTVTSAQKNPTAFYLCASSPETGKVSYEQYFGPGTRLTVT.

The chain has TRBV29-1 and TRBJ2-5; D gene uncertain. Germline V gene lookup returns CDR1 SQVTM and CDR2 ANQGSEA. The CDR3 loop spans 13 amino acids. Trimming took 7 bases from V and 0 from J, leaving 12 bases between them. As DNA, the CDR3 is TGCAGCGCCGCTCGGACGTACCAAGAGACCCAGTACTTC. It translates to CSAARTYQETQYF.